This passage covers 17 T cell receptor beta chains from one sample sequenced in a study of blood T cell repertoires in COVID-19. Measured with immunoSEQ multiplex PCR; TCRdb has only the in-frame clones, and not every one. The sample has about 150,000 clones; over 75% are singletons. The material sequenced was peripheral blood. Receptors originate from a man aged 55 to 69 with COVID-19, enrolled during active disease.

The chain has TRBV28 and TRBJ2-1; TRBD1 might be the D (6 bases). The CDR3 extends over 16 amino acids. The germline V gene has CDR1 MDHEN and CDR2 SYDVKM. The V end lost 3 bases, the J end lost 9 bases, and 21 bases lay between the germline ends. CDR3 in amino acids: CASSLVPPGALSEQFF. DNA for the CDR3: TGTGCCAGCAGTTTGGTCCCACCAGGGGCACTTAGTGAGCAGTTCTTC.

This clone has a handful of counts. The J gene is TRBJ1-1, the V gene TRBV19, with 10 bases aligning to TRBD1. Trimming took 7 bases from V and 3 from J; bases not matched to a gene: 5. The CDR3 totals 14 residues. Germline CDR1 is LNHDA and CDR2 is SQIVND (reference sequence). CDR3 protein: CASTPGQGHTEAFF. CDR3 DNA: TGTGCCAGTACCCCGGGACAGGGGCACACTGAAGCTTTCTTT.

The chain links TRBV27 to TRBJ1-5; D perhaps matches TRBD1 (5 bases). Germline V gives CDR1 MNHEY, CDR2 SMNVEV (reference sequence). The CDR3 is made up of 14 amino acids. Trimming stripped 3 bases from V and 5 bases from J, with 11 bases between. This CDR3 reads CASSFNRGDQPQHF. For the CDR3, the DNA is TGTGCCAGCAGTTTTAATAGGGGCGATCAGCCCCAGCATTTT.

The rearrangement links TRBV27 to TRBJ2-3, with TRBD2 as a possible D gene (5 bases). The CDR3 length is 15 residues. CDR1 and CDR2 from the germline V gene are MNHEY and SMNVEV (reference sequence). V was cut by 0 bases and J by 3 bases, with 10 bases left in between. The CDR3 sequence: CASSLSGVETDTQYF. The CDR3 DNA sequence: TGTGCCAGCAGTTTATCCGGGGTAGAAACAGATACGCAGTATTTT.

The chain uses TRBV30 and TRBJ2-7; TRBD2 is a possible D gene (5 bases). Between the trimmed V and J ends, which lost 0 bases and 0 bases, there was a span of 12 bases. Looked up from germline, CDR1 is GTSNPN and CDR2 is SVGIG (reference sequence). CDR3 length: 15 amino acids. CDR3: CAWSVPGVLSYEQYF. The CDR3 DNA follows: TGTGCCTGGAGTGTACCCGGGGTCCTCTCCTACGAGCAGTACTTC.

V and J are TRBV10-3 and TRBJ1-2; D might be TRBD1 (5 bases). V lost 0 bases, J lost 7 bases, and 12 bases lay in between. From germline, CDR1 is ENHRY and CDR2 SYGVKD. The CDR3 length is 14 residues. CDR3 in amino acids: CAISESIYQGGYTF. For the CDR3, the DNA is TGTGCCATCAGTGAGTCGATATACCAGGGTGGCTACACCTTC.

The genes are TRBV12-3 or TRBV12-4 and TRBJ1-2, with 7 bases lining up with TRBD1. With 3 bases clipped from V and 6 bases from J, the junction kept 4 bases outside the gene matches. The CDR3 extends over 13 amino acids. CDR3 in amino acids: CASSLRGPDGYTF. The CDR3 coding sequence is TGTGCCAGCAGTTTGAGGGGGCCTGATGGCTACACCTTC.

The chain links TRBV11-3 to TRBJ2-5, with 7 positions matching TRBD2. V was clipped by 6 bases and J by 2 bases; unmatched bases: 12. In germline, CDR1 is SGHNT, CDR2 YENEEA. This CDR3 comprises 16 residues. The CDR3 sequence is CASSLSGQGGQETQYF. The DNA of the CDR3 is TGTGCCAGCAGTCTTAGCGGGCAGGGCGGGCAAGAGACCCAGTACTTC.

The chain is built from TRBV19 and TRBJ1-5; TRBD1 matches 8 bases. Looked up from germline, CDR1 is LNHDA and CDR2 is SQIVND (reference sequence). The CDR3 extends over 14 amino acids. V gave up 5 bases and J gave up 2 bases; unmatched junction bases: 2. Written as DNA, the CDR3 is TGTGCCAGTAGTCCAGGGGGCCGCAATCAGCCCCAGCATTTT. This translates into CASSPGGRNQPQHF.

CDR3 in amino acids: CASSRTRTGPTNEKLFF. In DNA form, the CDR3 reads TGTGCCAGCAGTCGAACCAGGACAGGGCCAACTAATGAAAAACTGTTTTTT. The chain carries TRBV6-6 and TRBJ1-4; 8 bases fit TRBD1. Per the germline V gene, CDR1 is MNHNY and CDR2 is SVGAGI (reference sequence). This CDR3 has 17 amino acids. V lost 5 bases, J lost 0 bases, and 8 bases stayed unmatched.

V is TRBV28 and J is TRBJ1-2; a weak D match, TRBD1 (5 bases). The V end lost 5 bases, the J end lost 1 base, and 17 bases lay between the germline ends. This CDR3 region has 16 residues. Looked up from germline, CDR1 is MDHEN and CDR2 is SYDVKM. CDR3 sequence: CASSTTRTPNNYGYTF. CDR3 bases: TGTGCCAGCAGTACCACTCGGACACCGAATAACTATGGCTACACCTTC.

This chain joins TRBV19 and TRBJ1-1; TRBD1 matches at 8 bases. J gave up 4 bases and V 4 bases, and 8 bases lay outside the gene matches. Germline CDR1 and CDR2: LNHDA and SQIVND (reference sequence). The CDR3 loop spans 15 amino acids. The CDR3 region is CASSTSDRGFTEAFF. DNA of the CDR3: TGTGCCAGTAGTACCTCTGACAGGGGATTCACTGAAGCTTTCTTT.

This rearrangement joins TRBV7-2 to TRBJ1-2; TRBD1 is a possible D gene (5 bases). This CDR3 region has 16 residues. From germline, CDR1 is SGHTA and CDR2 FQGNSA. V lost 2 bases and J lost 8, with 21 bases in between. As DNA, the CDR3 is TGTGCCAGCAGCTTATCAGGGATCGGCATAGGAAGCGGCTACACCTTC. Its protein is CASSLSGIGIGSGYTF. The whole variable domain, filled in from reference TRBV7-2 and TRBJ1-2, reads GAGVSQSPSNKVTEKGKDVELRCDPISGHTALYWYRQSLGQGLEFLIYFQGNSAPDKSGLPSDRFSAERTGGSVSTLTIQRTQQEDSAVYLCASSLSGIGIGSGYTFGSGTRLTVV.

This chain connects TRBV3-1 (or the pseudogene TRBV3-2) to TRBJ2-1, with TRBD1 matching 7 bases. The CDR3 has 11 residues. J gave up 10 bases and V 4 bases, and 1 base lay outside the gene matches. Germline CDR1 LGHDT, CDR2 YNNKEL (reference sequence). The CDR3 reads CASSLTGEQFF. DNA of the CDR3: TGTGCCAGCAGCCTGACAGGGGAGCAGTTCTTC.

This clone was observed once. The chain combines TRBV24-1 with TRBJ1-2, with a possible D match to TRBD1 (5 bases). CDR3 length: 13 amino acids. The germline CDR1 and CDR2 sequences are KGHDR and SFDVKD. V gave up 6 bases and J gave up 6 bases, with 13 bases separating them. CDR3 nucleotide sequence: TGTGCCACCAGTAGGAATATACAGGATGGCTACACCTTC. Its translation: CATSRNIQDGYTF.

The chain joins TRBV6-6 to TRBJ1-2, with 8 bases identical to TRBD1. After removal of 11 bases from V and 4 bases from J, the junction contained 3 bases not matched to a gene. Germline CDR1 MNHNY, CDR2 SVGAGI (reference sequence). The CDR3 length is 11 residues. CDR3: CAAGGGYGYTF. As DNA, the CDR3 is TGTGCCGCAGGGGGCGGCTATGGCTACACCTTC.

This clone occurred once. CDR3 in amino acids: CASSPEGANTEAFF. The CDR3 nucleotides read TGTGCCAGTAGTCCCGAGGGGGCAAACACTGAAGCTTTCTTT. The chain uses TRBV6-4 and TRBJ1-1; 7 bases align to TRBD1. The CDR3 is 14 amino acids. Germline V gene lookup returns CDR1 MRHNA and CDR2 SNTAGT. V was pared by 9 bases and J by 2 bases, with 9 bases of the junction left unmatched.